These 6 T cell receptor beta chains originate from one sample sequenced in a study of OX40 agonist ivuxolimab in advanced cancers. Method: immunoSEQ multiplex PCR; TCRdb's copy keeps in-frame clones and lacks some. The repertoire consists of 78,000 or so clones, with around nine tenths occurring once and the leading ten covering roughly 0.64%. The sequenced sample was CD4+ or CD8+ T cells sorted from blood, obtained in a trial of the OX40 agonist ivuxolimab. The receptors originated from an adult with an advanced solid tumor such as melanoma, head and neck, liver or kidney cancer.

This sequence joins TRBV28 and TRBJ1-2; perhaps TRBD1 as D (6 bases). This CDR3 spans 16 amino acids. Germline-derived CDR1 and CDR2 are MDHEN and SYDVKM. V dropped 3 bases and J dropped 4 bases, with 18 bases sitting between them. This CDR3 reads CASSFGGGATLYGYTF. In DNA form, the CDR3 reads TGTGCCAGCAGTTTCGGCGGGGGCGCCACCCTCTATGGCTACACCTTC.

J is TRBJ2-2 and V is TRBV6-6; 11 positions agree with TRBD2. The CDR3 consists of 14 residues. Trimming cost V 6 bases and J 4 bases; bases outside gene matches: 1. Germline V lookup: CDR1 MNHNY, CDR2 SVGAGI (reference sequence). The CDR3, as DNA: TGTGCCAGCAGACTAGCGGGGGCCACCGGGGAGCTGTTTTTT. This sequence encodes CASRLAGATGELFF.

CDR3 loop: CASSFASGVYTGELFF. The CDR3 DNA is TGTGCCAGCAGTTTTGCTAGCGGGGTATACACCGGGGAGCTGTTTTTT. The chain has TRBV28 and TRBJ2-2, with 9 bases identical to TRBD2. Trimming removed 3 bases from V and 3 bases from J; junction bases left unmatched: 5. Germline V gene sequence: CDR1 MDHEN, CDR2 SYDVKM. This CDR3 is built from 16 residues.

The chain carries TRBV6-1 and TRBJ2-7, with D perhaps TRBD1 or TRBD2 (6 bases each). V dropped 4 bases and J dropped 5 bases, with 18 bases sitting between them. The CDR3 is 15 amino acids. Germline lookup yields CDR1 MNHNS and CDR2 SASEGT. CDR3 coding DNA: TGTGCCAGCAGTGGGGTATCGGGGGCGAGAAACGAGCAGTACTTC. Its protein is CASSGVSGARNEQYF.

The rearrangement joins TRBV29-1 to TRBJ2-2; 9 bases match TRBD2. CDR1 is SQVTM, CDR2 ANQGSEA, per germline. With 5 bases clipped from V and 5 bases from J, the junction kept 6 bases outside the gene matches. CDR3 size: 14 residues. CDR3 nucleotide sequence: TGCAGCGTTACCCCTAGCGGGGTTACCGGGGAGCTGTTTTTT. This encodes CSVTPSGVTGELFF.

The genes are TRBV15 and TRBJ1-6, with D possibly matching TRBD1 (6 bases). V was shortened by 4 bases and J by 9 bases, with 10 bases between the two germline ends. The length of the CDR3 is 13 residues. The germline V gene encodes CDR1 LNHNV and CDR2 YYDKDF (reference sequence). The CDR3 protein is CATSTGGPSPLHF. The CDR3 region has the DNA TGTGCCACCAGCACCGGGGGCCCTTCACCCCTCCACTTT.